The TCR beta chain described here comes from a study of Ad26.COV2.S vaccination and SARS-CoV-2 variants. Background on the study: Recipients of Ad26.COV2.S got it intramuscularly, once or twice 56 days apart. Points from the study as a whole: Those who received vaccine or placebo ended up with similar non-spike TCR breadth. Substantial breadth was reportedly displayed by spike-specific CD8+ and CD4+ T cell responses after vaccination.

Germline V gene sequence: CDR1 SGHDN, CDR2 FVKESK. The trim removed 4 bases at V and 5 bases at J, leaving 4 bases unmatched. The CDR3 has 14 amino acids. For this clone: What it binds is unknown.

Assay used: immunoSEQ multiplex PCR; TCRdb lists only in-frame clones, some missing. This sample carries roughly 500,000 clones, around 88% of them seen once, and the ten largest clones take 9.5% to 15%. The sample's treatment: 19 received Ad26.COV2.S at low or high dose, single or two shots; five or six received placebo; per-sample allocation not given. The samples date from day 63 after the first vaccine or placebo injection. The sequenced sample was peripheral blood, obtained in a trial of Ad26.COV2.S vaccine versus placebo. The chain joins TRBV14 to TRBJ2-7; 11 bases line up with TRBD2. The clonotype comes from a person aged 18 to 65 who received the Ad26.COV2.S COVID-19 vaccine or a placebo. The CDR3 bases are TGTGCCAGCAGCCCGGGACTAGCGGTAAACGAGCAGTACTTC. Amino acid sequence: CASSPGLAVNEQYF.